A selection of T cell receptor beta chains follows, all from one sample in a study of human T cells and chemical hapten exposure. TCRdb analysed the RACE reads with MiXCR anew, one entry per CDR3 protein. The table lists around 110,000 distinct CDR3 sequences, about 12% of them singletons. The starting material was whole blood, obtained in connection with sensitization to the hapten diphenylcyclopropenone (DPC). Receptors originate from a woman aged 50 to 60 with alopecia areata. Some clones in this sample may be carry-over from other donors' samples. The CDR3 runs from the conserved cysteine through the conserved F or W. The order of the fields is V gene, D gene, J gene, clone size, CDR3 protein, CDR3 DNA. The D gene is left open where the match is weak. Clone size, where shown, is once, few, many, or a class for clones that have expanded.

TRBV29-1	.	TRBJ1-1	many	CSGGNTEAFF	TGCAGCGGGGGGAACACTGAAGCTTTCTTT
TRBV18	.	TRBJ2-3	many	CASSPTADTQYF	TGTGCCAGCTCACCCACCGCAGATACGCAGTATTTT
TRBV28	.	TRBJ1-5	few	CASSPPRSGTLSNQPQHF	TGTGCCAGCAGTCCACCTCGCTCCGGGACACTAAGCAATCAGCCCCAGCATTTT
TRBV7-8	.	TRBJ2-2	.	CASSLGAGGENTGELFF	TGTGCCAGCAGCTTAGGGGCAGGAGGCGAAAACACCGGGGAGCTGTTTTTT
TRBV9	TRBD2	TRBJ2-7	few	CASSRGGEQYF	TGTGCCAGCAGCCGCGGGGGCGAGCAGTACTTC
TRBV11-2	TRBD2	TRBJ2-1	many	CASSLVLAAYNEQFF	TGTGCCAGCAGCTTAGTTCTAGCGGCCTACAATGAGCAGTTCTTC
TRBV4-2	TRBD2	TRBJ2-6	many	CASSQESGGTGANVLTF	TGTGCCAGCAGCCAAGAATCGGGGGGAACTGGGGCCAACGTCCTGACTTTC
TRBV7-2	.	TRBJ2-3	few	CASSLQYTDTQYF	TGTGCCAGCAGCTTACAGTACACAGATACGCAGTATTTT
TRBV5-5	.	TRBJ1-2	many	CASSSTLANYGYTF	TGTGCCAGCAGCTCCACATTAGCTAACTATGGCTACACCTTC
TRBV11-2	.	TRBJ1-5	.	CASSFGENQPQHF	TGTGCCAGCAGCTTCGGGGAGAATCAGCCCCAGCATTTT
TRBV4-2	.	TRBJ2-2	.	CASSQGSGPPGGELFF	TGTGCCAGCAGCCAAGGAAGCGGACCTCCTGGCGGGGAGCTGTTTTTT
TRBV25-1	TRBD1	TRBJ2-1	many	CASSERGQNEQFF	TGTGCCAGCAGTGAAAGGGGACAGAATGAGCAGTTCTTC
TRBV20-1	.	TRBJ1-1	few	CSASFQGVAFF	TGCAGTGCTTCATTCCAGGGTGTCGCTTTCTTT
TRBV28	.	TRBJ1-1	.	CASSLWKSGAEAFF	TGTGCCAGCAGTTTATGGAAAAGTGGGGCTGAAGCTTTCTTT
TRBV18	.	TRBJ1-4	many	CASSRLMVGSEKLFF	TGTGCCAGCTCACGACTCATGGTGGGATCTGAAAAACTGTTTTTT
TRBV2	.	TRBJ1-5	.	CASSEGRATQPQHF	TGTGCCAGCAGTGAGGGCAGGGCCACTCAGCCCCAGCATTTT
TRBV2	.	TRBJ1-1	many	CASSEESIALNTEAFF	TGTGCCAGCAGTGAAGAGAGCATAGCCCTGAACACTGAAGCTTTCTTT
TRBV20-1	.	TRBJ2-5	few	CSADLALQETQYF	TGCAGTGCTGACCTAGCGCTCCAAGAGACCCAGTACTTC
TRBV7-9	TRBD1	TRBJ2-3	.	CASSLPTTGARTDTQYF	TGTGCCAGCAGCTTACCAACGACAGGGGCTCGCACAGATACGCAGTATTTT
TRBV28	TRBD2	TRBJ2-1	many	CASSRDQSGGNEQFF	TGTGCCAGCAGCCGCGACCAGAGCGGGGGCAATGAGCAGTTCTTC
TRBV28	.	TRBJ1-2	few	CAGGSNYGYTF	TGTGCCGGAGGATCGAACTATGGCTACACCTTC
TRBV12-3/TRBV12-4	TRBD1	TRBJ1-3	many	CASRSGTGVGNTIYF	TGTGCCAGCAGGTCCGGGACAGGGGTTGGAAACACCATATATTTT